This is a list of T cell receptor beta chains from one sample in a study of beta chain features in type 1 diabetes. Assay: immunoSEQ multiplex PCR; the TCRdb copy retains only in-frame clones and omits some. This table holds under 950,000 clones, 17% found once. Sequences were obtained from naive CD4+ T cells from blood. These receptors were collected from a woman younger than 30 in good health. The CDR3 runs from the conserved cysteine through the conserved F or W. Fields, in order: clone size, J gene, V gene, CDR3 protein. For some rows the clone size is stated as once, few or many, or as a class when expanded; others skip it.

>few|TRBJ2-1|TRBV28
CASVRAGGYNEQFF
>NA|TRBJ2-5|TRBV7-2
CASSLQQETQYF
>few|TRBJ2-5|TRBV4-1
CASSPYYAVLRQETQYF
>many|TRBJ2-6|TRBV23-1
CASSRGFASPSGANVLTF
>NA|TRBJ2-1|TRBV29-1
CSVEGGAKYNEQFF
>few|TRBJ1-1|TRBV2
CASTLHRGGTEAFF
>NA|TRBJ1-5|TRBV4-3
CASSQDREQPQHF
>NA|TRBJ2-7|TRBV27
CASSRGLAGSYEQYF
>once|TRBJ2-1|TRBV5-1
CASSLQTGLSGNEQFF
>few|TRBJ2-7|TRBV23-1
CASSQRHQGGYEQYF
>few|TRBJ1-3|TRBV11-2
CASSSNRGVGNTIYF
>few|TRBJ1-2|TRBV11-2
CASSLRGSDGYTF
>NA|TRBJ2-3|TRBV7-9
CASSLDAGGGTDTQYF
>few|TRBJ2-7|TRBV4-2
CASSTGTSSYEQYF
>few|TRBJ2-7|TRBV18
CASSPPDSYEQYF
>NA|TRBJ1-1|TRBV29-1
CSVVLRIVNTEAFF
>NA|TRBJ1-1|TRBV4-2
CASSQLVRGRRGTEAFF
>few|TRBJ2-3|TRBV18
CASSPPPRSADTQYF
>NA|TRBJ1-5|TRBV15
CATSRTVGSNQPQHF
>NA|TRBJ2-1|TRBV5-1
CASSPLIAGASYNEQFF
>few|TRBJ2-1|TRBV21-1
CASSPPRDRVGNEQFF
>few|TRBJ2-2|TRBV5-4
CASSASGTNTGELFF
>NA|TRBJ2-1|TRBV7-2
CASTWEGSSYNEQFF
>few|TRBJ2-7|TRBV5-1
CASSRSGQGLSEQYF
>NA|TRBJ1-3|TRBV7-9
CASSYVIVQGSNSGNTIYF
>NA|TRBJ2-1|TRBV28
CASSDLMLAQFF
>few|TRBJ2-1|TRBV7-2
CASSLAGTSAYNEQFF
>NA|TRBJ1-4|TRBV11-2
CASSLPNGEKLFF
>NA|TRBJ1-1|TRBV7-9
CASSKEGTLNTEAFF
>NA|TRBJ1-5|TRBV29-1
CSVAVSGSRDQPQHF
>NA|TRBJ2-7|TRBV28
CASSSGTSGLKQYF
>NA|TRBJ2-2|TRBV11-2
CASSLRTGVTGELFF
>NA|TRBJ2-3|TRBV28
CASSFPGGLLTDTQYF
>NA|TRBJ2-1|TRBV29-1
CSVEGRASRSYNEQFF
>NA|TRBJ1-2|TRBV5-1
CASSFTGRAYGYTF
>few|TRBJ2-7|TRBV2
CASRLGESSYEQYF
>few|TRBJ2-3|TRBV7-2
CASSFSLAVRTDTQYF
>few|TRBJ2-3|TRBV7-6
CASSLAARGDTQYF
>NA|TRBJ1-3|TRBV9
CASSVAGGGSGNTIYF
>few|TRBJ2-1|TRBV7-6
CASSPDLAGESEQFF
>NA|TRBJ1-2|TRBV18
CASSEGAANYGYTF
>NA|TRBJ1-1|TRBV5-1
CASSLDPGGYLEAFF
>few|TRBJ2-1|TRBV7-3
CASSSYLLGQAFNEQFF
>NA|TRBJ2-1|TRBV28
CASSLAGGYNEQFF
>NA|TRBJ2-1|TRBV29-1
CSVVLLSYSEQFF
>NA|TRBJ2-3|TRBV7-6
CASSSRLAADRDTQYF
>NA|TRBJ2-5|TRBV20-1
CSARSPQYF
>NA|TRBJ2-1|TRBV7-2
CASSLGSYNEQFF
>few|TRBJ2-3|TRBV20-1
CSEGLLDTQYF
>few|TRBJ2-7|TRBV5-1
CASSLGLAGTHEQYF
>NA|TRBJ2-7|TRBV7-9
CASSLVGQVYEQYF
>few|TRBJ1-2|TRBV27
CASSLSGQGARQSTSGGYTF
>few|TRBJ2-5|TRBV2
CASSSRGLGETQYF
>NA|TRBJ2-1|TRBV2
CASMTGGSLNVAYNEQFF
>NA|TRBJ2-7|TRBV6-1
CASSSLAYSYEQYF
>few|TRBJ2-5|TRBV7-9
CASSLTETQYF